Listed below are T cell receptor beta chains from one sample, sequenced in a study. TCRdb re-called the 5' RACE reads with MiXCR, one entry per CDR3 protein. The sample lists roughly 39,000 distinct CDR3 sequences, 15% to 20% seen once, with 2.5% to 3.5% in the top ten. The sequencing sample was made of naive CD4+ T cells sorted from a lymph node. Source of these receptors: a female donor with breast cancer. CDR3s include the opening cysteine and the closing phenylalanine or tryptophan. The D gene is left open where the match is weak. Clone size appears in some rows only: once, few, many, or a class for an expanded clone.

clone size: .; V gene: TRBV7-9; D gene: .; J gene: TRBJ2-7; CDR3 protein: CASSSYDEQYF; CDR3 DNA: TGTGCCAGCAGCTCCTACGACGAGCAGTACTTC
clone size: .; V gene: TRBV6-5; D gene: .; J gene: TRBJ1-6; CDR3 protein: CASRSEPENSPLHF; CDR3 DNA: TGTGCCAGCAGGTCCGAGCCGGAAAATTCACCCCTCCACTTT
clone size: .; V gene: TRBV6-5; D gene: TRBD1; J gene: TRBJ1-1; CDR3 protein: CASSYGTADVNTEAFF; CDR3 DNA: TGTGCCAGCAGTTATGGGACAGCAGATGTGAACACTGAAGCTTTCTTT
clone size: .; V gene: TRBV12-3/TRBV12-4; D gene: TRBD1; J gene: TRBJ2-2; CDR3 protein: CAFRQGVSTGELFF; CDR3 DNA: TGTGCCTTCCGACAGGGGGTGTCCACCGGGGAGCTGTTTTTT
clone size: few; V gene: TRBV3-1; D gene: .; J gene: TRBJ1-1; CDR3 protein: CASSQVGQPVLRAFF; CDR3 DNA: TGTGCCAGCAGCCAAGTGGGCCAGCCGGTACTTAGAGCTTTCTTT
clone size: .; V gene: TRBV7-2; D gene: .; J gene: TRBJ2-7; CDR3 protein: CASSLDWTKEQYF; CDR3 DNA: TGTGCCAGCAGCTTAGATTGGACAAAAGAGCAGTACTTC
clone size: many; V gene: TRBV7-9; D gene: TRBD1; J gene: TRBJ1-2; CDR3 protein: CASSPQGIYGYTF; CDR3 DNA: TGTGCCAGCAGCCCACAGGGGATCTATGGCTACACCTTC
clone size: .; V gene: TRBV5-1; D gene: TRBD2; J gene: TRBJ2-4; CDR3 protein: CASSLAKREGKNIQYF; CDR3 DNA: TGCGCCAGCAGCTTGGCAAAGCGGGAAGGCAAAAACATTCAGTACTTC
clone size: few; V gene: TRBV15; D gene: .; J gene: TRBJ2-5; CDR3 protein: CATSRDHRARSQGETQYF; CDR3 DNA: TGTGCCACCAGCAGAGATCACAGGGCCCGATCCCAAGGAGAGACCCAGTACTTC
clone size: .; V gene: TRBV7-3; D gene: .; J gene: TRBJ2-7; CDR3 protein: CASSSRLIQESYEQYF; CDR3 DNA: TGTGCCAGCAGCTCAAGACTGATACAGGAATCCTACGAGCAGTACTTC
clone size: .; V gene: TRBV20-1; D gene: .; J gene: TRBJ2-7; CDR3 protein: CSGDGSYEQYF; CDR3 DNA: TGCAGTGGGGACGGGTCCTACGAGCAGTACTTC
clone size: few; V gene: TRBV15; D gene: TRBD2; J gene: TRBJ2-1; CDR3 protein: CATSSRTSGSNEQFF; CDR3 DNA: TGTGCCACCAGCAGTCGGACTAGCGGGAGCAATGAGCAGTTCTTC
clone size: few; V gene: TRBV9; D gene: .; J gene: TRBJ1-1; CDR3 protein: CASSAINTEAFF; CDR3 DNA: TGTGCCAGCAGCGCAATAAACACTGAAGCTTTCTTT
clone size: .; V gene: TRBV3-1; D gene: .; J gene: TRBJ1-2; CDR3 protein: CASSHPSQGIHGYTF; CDR3 DNA: TGTGCCAGCAGCCATCCATCCCAGGGAATTCATGGCTACACCTTC
clone size: many; V gene: TRBV6-5; D gene: .; J gene: TRBJ2-7; CDR3 protein: CASSYGRVPFQAAYEQYF; CDR3 DNA: TGTGCCAGCAGTTACGGGCGGGTACCATTCCAAGCCGCCTACGAGCAGTACTTC
clone size: .; V gene: TRBV3-1; D gene: .; J gene: TRBJ2-2; CDR3 protein: CASSQAAGTGELFF; CDR3 DNA: TGTGCCAGCAGCCAAGCTGCAGGGACCGGGGAGCTGTTTTTT
clone size: few; V gene: TRBV7-9; D gene: .; J gene: TRBJ2-7; CDR3 protein: CASSKGTGLDEQYF; CDR3 DNA: TGTGCCAGCAGTAAGGGCACCGGGCTAGACGAGCAGTACTTC
clone size: few; V gene: TRBV7-9; D gene: TRBD2; J gene: TRBJ2-7; CDR3 protein: CASSIGLAGRYEQYF; CDR3 DNA: TGTGCCAGCAGCATCGGACTAGCGGGACGTTACGAGCAGTACTTC
clone size: .; V gene: TRBV28; D gene: .; J gene: TRBJ2-1; CDR3 protein: CASISPDVYNEQFF; CDR3 DNA: TGTGCCAGCATCTCCCCCGACGTTTACAATGAGCAGTTCTTC
clone size: .; V gene: TRBV20-1; D gene: TRBD2; J gene: TRBJ2-2; CDR3 protein: CSAPGGGEGGTGELLF; CDR3 DNA: TGCAGTGCTCCAGGCGGGGGGGAGGGAGGCACCGGGGAGCTGCTTTTT